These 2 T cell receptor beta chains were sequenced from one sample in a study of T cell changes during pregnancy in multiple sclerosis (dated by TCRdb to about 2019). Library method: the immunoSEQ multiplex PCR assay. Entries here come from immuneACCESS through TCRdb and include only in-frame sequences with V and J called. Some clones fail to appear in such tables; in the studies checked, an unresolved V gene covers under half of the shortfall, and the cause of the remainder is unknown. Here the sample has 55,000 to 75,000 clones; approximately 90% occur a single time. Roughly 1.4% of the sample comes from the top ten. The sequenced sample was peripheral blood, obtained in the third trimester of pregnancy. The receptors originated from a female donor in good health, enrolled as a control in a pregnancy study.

The CDR3 loop reads CATSREGRANTEAFF. The CDR3, as DNA: TGTGCCACCAGCAGAGAGGGCAGGGCGAACACTGAAGCTTTCTTT. The chain is built from TRBV15 and TRBJ1-1, with TRBD1 as a possible D gene (5 bases). Trimming pared 0 bases from V and 1 base from J, leaving 9 bases between. Germline-derived CDR1 and CDR2 are LNHNV and YYDKDF (reference sequence). There are 15 residues in the CDR3.

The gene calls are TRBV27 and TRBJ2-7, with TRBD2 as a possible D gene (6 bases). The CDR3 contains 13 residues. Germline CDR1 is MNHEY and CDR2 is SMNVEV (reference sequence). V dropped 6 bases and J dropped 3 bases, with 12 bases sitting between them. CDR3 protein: CASREGLYYEQYF. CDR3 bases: TGTGCCAGCAGGGAGGGATTGTACTACGAGCAGTACTTC.